These 12 T cell receptor beta chains were all obtained from the same sample, sequenced in a study of T cell responses to AZD1222 COVID-19 vaccine. Sequencing used immunoSEQ multiplex PCR; TCRdb keeps in-frame clones, though not all of them. This sample has approximately 160,000 clones, with approximately 94% found just once. Sample: peripheral blood, taken 28 days after the second AZD1222 dose. These receptors were taken from an adult who received the AZD1222 COVID-19 vaccine.

This chain links TRBV20-1 with TRBJ2-1; possible D gene TRBD1, 6 bases. Trimming stripped 5 bases from V and 10 bases from J, with 12 bases between. This CDR3 has 11 residues. Per the germline V gene, CDR1 is DFQATT and CDR2 is SNEGSKA (reference sequence). The CDR3 loop reads CSAFTGWEQFF. CDR3 nucleotides: TGCAGTGCTTTCACAGGGTGGGAGCAGTTCTTC.

V gene TRBV12-3 or TRBV12-4 combines with J gene TRBJ1-2; possible D gene TRBD1, 5 bases. This CDR3 contains 13 residues. Trimming pared 3 bases from V and 7 bases from J, leaving 12 bases between. DNA for the CDR3: TGTGCCAGCAGTTTGGGTCGGCAGGGTGGCTACACCTTC. It specifies CASSLGRQGGYTF.

The CDR3 loop is CASSRGGVQPQHF. The CDR3 region has the DNA TGTGCCAGCAGCCGAGGAGGGGTTCAGCCCCAGCATTTT. The chain is built from TRBV12-3 or TRBV12-4 and TRBJ1-5; TRBD1 is a possible D gene (5 bases). Trimming stripped 6 bases from V and 6 bases from J, with 12 bases between. The length of the CDR3 is 13 residues.

The chain joins TRBV3-1 (or the pseudogene TRBV3-2) to TRBJ2-4; 12 bases fit TRBD2. Germline V gene lookup returns CDR1 LGHDT and CDR2 YNNKEL (reference sequence). The CDR3 runs to 20 residues. V dropped 1 base and J dropped 1; count of bases not matched to a gene: 11. DNA of the CDR3: TGTGCCAGCAGCCAAGTGCCTAGCGGGAGGGCCGAGGCGGCCAAAAACATTCAGTACTTC. It specifies CASSQVPSGRAEAAKNIQYF.

V usage is TRBV15 and J usage is TRBJ1-1; TRBD1 might be the D (5 bases). The germline V and J ends were trimmed by 0 bases and 5 bases, with 13 bases remaining between them. CDR1 and CDR2 from the germline V gene are LNHNV and YYDKDF (reference sequence). The CDR3 has 15 amino acids. The CDR3 nucleotides are TGTGCCACCAGCAGAGATAGGGGAGGAGGGACTGAAGCTTTCTTT. Translating it yields CATSRDRGGGTEAFF.

The chain combines TRBV12-3 or TRBV12-4 with TRBJ2-5; 11 nucleotides align to TRBD2. V dropped 1 base and J dropped 13; count of bases not matched to a gene: 5. The CDR3 spans 13 residues. This CDR3 reads CASSLGLAGSLYF. In nucleotides, the CDR3 is TGTGCCAGCAGTTTAGGACTAGCGGGGTCCTTGTACTTC.

V is TRBV19 and J is TRBJ1-2; 7 bases are a match to TRBD1. The length of the CDR3 is 13 residues. Looked up from germline, CDR1 is LNHDA and CDR2 is SQIVND (reference sequence). The V gene end was trimmed by 1 base and the J gene end by 5 bases; junction bases not matched to a gene: 1. The CDR3 spells CASSIGQGYGYTF. The CDR3 DNA follows: TGTGCCAGTAGTATAGGACAGGGATATGGCTACACCTTC. Supplemented by reference TRBV19 and TRBJ1-2, the full variable domain reads DGGITQSPKYLFRKEGQNVTLSCEQNLNHDAMYWYRQDPGQGLRLIYYSQIVNDFQKGDIAEGYSVSREKKESFPLTVTSAQKNPTAFYLCASSIGQGYGYTFGSGTRLTVV.

The chain couples TRBV25-1 to TRBJ1-4; D gene uncertain. From germline, CDR1 is MGHDK and CDR2 SYGVNS. V lost 6 bases, J lost 0 bases, and 8 bases lay in between. This CDR3 region has 14 residues. This CDR3 reads CASSYSATNEKLFF. CDR3 DNA sequence: TGTGCCAGCAGCTACAGTGCAACTAATGAAAAACTGTTTTTT. The entire variable domain, with the rest obtained from reference TRBV25-1 and TRBJ1-4, is as follows: EADIYQTPRYLVIGTGKKITLECSQTMGHDKMYWYQQDPGMELHLIHYSYGVNSTEKGDLSSESTVSRIRTEHFPLTLESARPSHTSQYLCASSYSATNEKLFFGSGTQLSVL.

The V gene is TRBV29-1, the J gene TRBJ2-7, with D unclear. Trimming shortened V by 5 bases and J by 4 bases, and 9 bases separated the two germline ends. Germline V lookup: CDR1 SQVTM, CDR2 ANQGSEA. This CDR3 has 11 residues. As DNA, the CDR3 is TGCAGCGTTTTGGTGGGATACGAGCAGTACTTC. It codes for CSVLVGYEQYF.

The CDR3 sequence is CSASGGQGSYNEQFF. The CDR3 bases are TGCAGCGCCTCGGGGGGACAGGGGTCCTACAATGAGCAGTTCTTC. The chain employs TRBV29-1 and TRBJ2-1, with 10 bases matching TRBD1. V was clipped by 7 bases and J by 1 base; unmatched bases: 7. This CDR3 comprises 15 residues. Germline CDR1 reads SQVTM; CDR2 reads ANQGSEA.

This chain uses TRBV11-2 with TRBJ1-6; perhaps TRBD1 as D (5 bases). This CDR3 has 16 amino acids. Trimming removed 7 bases at V and 8 bases at J, with 21 bases between. Germline values: CDR1 SGHAT, CDR2 FQNNGV. For the CDR3, the DNA is TGTGCCAGCACCTCTAAAGAATGGGGGAATCATTCACCCCTCCACTTT. Protein: CASTSKEWGNHSPLHF.

CDR3: CASSGTGDYGYTF. The CDR3 DNA reads TGCGCCAGCAGCGGGACAGGGGACTATGGCTACACCTTC. V gene TRBV5-1 combines with J gene TRBJ1-2, with 10 bases matching TRBD1. Germline V CDR1 and CDR2: SGHRS, YFSETQ. The CDR3 is 13 amino acids. V shed 4 bases, J shed 3 bases, and the junction held 0 bases outside the gene matches.